The 5 T cell receptor beta chains reported below all come from one sample, sequenced in a study of blood T cell repertoires in COVID-19. Using immunoSEQ multiplex PCR, the repertoire was profiled, and TCRdb retains in-frame clones only, with some absent. The table lists roughly 260,000 clones, 91% of them singletons. Sequenced material: PBMCs or T cells enriched from blood (not recorded which). These receptors originate from a human donor in a cohort exposed to, infected with or recovered from COVID-19 (not recorded which). The donor label of this sample is uncertain.

In its sample, this clone was seen once. This sequence joins TRBV28 and TRBJ1-2; D is perhaps TRBD1 (5 bases). Trimming took off 3 bases at V and 5 bases at J, with 13 bases between the two ends. This CDR3 is built from 14 residues. In germline, CDR1 is MDHEN, CDR2 SYDVKM. The CDR3 bases are TGTGCCAGCAGTTTGCCCCGGCAGGGTTATGGCTACACCTTC. It codes for CASSLPRQGYGYTF.

The chain has TRBV19 and TRBJ1-1, with a weak D call TRBD1 (6 bases). V lost 6 bases and J 10 bases, leaving 18 bases between the germline ends. Germline values: CDR1 LNHDA, CDR2 SQIVND (reference sequence). This CDR3 is 13 amino acids long. The chain's CDR3 is CASSRDLQGRAFF. DNA of the CDR3: TGTGCCAGTAGCCGAGATTTACAGGGAAGAGCTTTCTTT. Full variable domain (rest looked up from reference TRBV19 and TRBJ1-1): DGGITQSPKYLFRKEGQNVTLSCEQNLNHDAMYWYRQDPGQGLRLIYYSQIVNDFQKGDIAEGYSVSREKKESFPLTVTSAQKNPTAFYLCASSRDLQGRAFFGQGTRLTVV.

The chain employs TRBV7-3 and TRBJ2-1; 10 bases line up with TRBD2. The V segment lost 3 bases and the J segment 8 bases; nucleotides outside the gene matches: 4. Germline CDR1 and CDR2: SGHTA and FQGTGA. CDR3 length: 14 residues. CDR3 coding DNA: TGTGCCAGCAGCTTGAGCGGGGGGGCCGATGAGCAGTTCTTC. Translating it yields CASSLSGGADEQFF.

The chain joins TRBV6-2 or TRBV6-3 to TRBJ2-5, with 8 bases matching TRBD2. The CDR3 is made up of 14 amino acids. The V and J ends lost 1 base and 8 bases, in that order; junction bases with no gene match: 6. Germline-derived CDR1 and CDR2 are MNHEY and SVGEGT. The DNA for the CDR3 is TGTGCCAGCAGTTACTTAGCGGGGAAGAGAACCCAGTACTTC. Translated: CASSYLAGKRTQYF.

The chain couples TRBV18 to TRBJ1-2, with D possibly matching TRBD1 (6 bases). Per germline, CDR1 KGHSH and CDR2 LQKENI. Trimming removed 6 bases at V and 8 bases at J, with 13 bases between. This CDR3 contains 12 residues. The CDR3 DNA reads TGTGCCAGCTCCCCAGGGGAGTACGGCTACACCTTC. Amino acids: CASSPGEYGYTF.